A single sample is the source of the 11 T cell receptor beta chains below, sequenced in a study of early T cells in non-severe SARS-CoV-2 infection. One entry per CDR3 protein results from TCRdb running MiXCR on the 5' RACE reads. The sample has tens of thousands of distinct CDR3 sequences; about a tenth are singletons. The sample consisted of whole blood. Receptors originate from an adult who was a healthcare worker with PCR-confirmed SARS-CoV-2 infection or an uninfected control (not recorded which).

This clonotype was found many times. The V and J genes are TRBV7-2 and TRBJ1-6; D call uncertain. This CDR3 spans 12 amino acids. Trimming cost V 1 base and J 14 bases, with 9 bases left between them. Germline assignment: CDR1 SGHTA and CDR2 FQGNSA. This chain's CDR3 is CASSLESPSLHF. As DNA, the CDR3 is TGTGCCAGCAGCTTAGAGAGTCCATCCCTCCACTTT.

The table lists this clonotype with many counts. The rearrangement uses TRBV20-1 and TRBJ2-3; TRBD2 matches 8 bases. With 6 bases clipped from V and 5 bases from J, the junction kept 13 bases outside the gene matches. The CDR3 length is 15 residues. Germline V gene lookup returns CDR1 DFQATT and CDR2 SNEGSKA (reference sequence). The CDR3 protein is CSATSLAGRGDTQYF. In DNA form, the CDR3 reads TGCAGTGCAACCTCCTTAGCGGGGCGCGGAGATACGCAGTATTTT.

This clonotype is a singleton in its sample. This may be a read error, as it is one base from a much larger clone. The DNA for the CDR3 is TGTGCCAGCAGTCGGGACCAAGAGACCCAGTACTTC. Translated, it gives CASSRDQETQYF. This chain uses TRBV27 with TRBJ2-5; D gene ambiguous. Germline assignment: CDR1 MNHEY and CDR2 SMNVEV (reference sequence). This CDR3 region has 12 residues. Trimming left V 5 bases short and J 0 bases short, with 4 bases between.

This clonotype was counted many times. The rearrangement joins TRBV19 to TRBJ2-4, with 10 bases that match TRBD1. The germline CDR1 and CDR2 sequences are LNHDA and SQIVND (reference sequence). The CDR3 is 13 residues long. J gave up 8 bases and V 5 bases, and 3 bases lay outside the gene matches. The DNA of the CDR3 is TGTGCCAGTAGTCGGGACAGGGGAGACATTCAGTACTTC. Translation: CASSRDRGDIQYF.

This clonotype was seen a handful of times. This chain connects TRBV7-9 to TRBJ2-5; D is unclear. The V and J ends lost 4 bases and 5 bases respectively, with 11 bases between them. Germline CDR1 reads SEHNR; CDR2 reads FQNEAQ (reference sequence). This CDR3 has 13 residues. CDR3 in amino acids: CASSSSVRETQYF. CDR3 DNA sequence: TGTGCCAGCAGCTCCTCCGTAAGGGAGACCCAGTACTTC.

This clonotype was observed a few times. The chain combines TRBV30 with TRBJ2-7; no definite D call. The V end lost 4 bases, the J end lost 3 bases, and 13 bases lay between the germline ends. CDR1 and CDR2 from the germline V gene are GTSNPN and SVGIG (reference sequence). CDR3 length: 13 amino acids. CDR3 nucleotide sequence: TGTGCCTGGAAACCGGAAGCCTACTACGAGCAGTACTTC. It yields the protein CAWKPEAYYEQYF.

The table lists this clonotype with many counts. The rearrangement uses TRBV24-1 and TRBJ2-1; D is undetermined. The length of the CDR3 is 14 residues. The V and J ends lost 2 bases and 2 bases respectively, with 6 bases between them. Germline V gives CDR1 KGHDR, CDR2 SFDVKD. In DNA form, the CDR3 reads TGTGCCACCAGTGATTCTCGGGCCTACAATGAGCAGTTCTTC. Translating gives CATSDSRAYNEQFF.

This clonotype showed up many times. The rearrangement joins TRBV7-3 to TRBJ2-1, with 10 positions matching TRBD2. CDR1 and CDR2 (germline): SGHTA, FQGTGA. The CDR3 is 16 amino acids. The J segment lost 4 bases and the V segment lost 0 bases, leaving 3 bases of the junction unmatched. Here the CDR3 reads CASSLTGSGGYNEQFF. CDR3 DNA: TGTGCCAGCAGCTTAACAGGTAGCGGGGGGTACAATGAGCAGTTCTTC.

This clonotype was observed at least ten times. The rearrangement links TRBV12-3 or TRBV12-4 to TRBJ1-5, with unresolved D. With 3 bases removed from V and 1 base from J, the gap between germline ends came to 7 bases. CDR3 length: 14 amino acids. The CDR3 is CASSLLESNQPQHF. The DNA for the CDR3 is TGTGCCAGCAGTTTGCTTGAGAGCAATCAGCCCCAGCATTTT.

In this sample, this clonotype turned up a few times. The V call is TRBV5-4, the J call TRBJ2-3; no reliable D call. The germline V gene encodes CDR1 SGHNT and CDR2 YYREEE (reference sequence). CDR3 length equals 15 residues. Trimming shortened V by 4 bases and J by 4 bases, and 16 bases separated the two germline ends. CDR3 coding DNA: TGTGCCAGCAGCCCAGGCAGTAAAGAGGCAGATACGCAGTATTTT. Protein sequence: CASSPGSKEADTQYF.

The rearrangement links TRBV29-1 to TRBJ2-2; 7 bases are shared with TRBD2. Unmatched junction bases numbered 2, after V lost 6 bases and J lost 1 base. From germline, CDR1 is SQVTM and CDR2 ANQGSEA. The CDR3 is 13 amino acids. The CDR3 DNA sequence: TGCAGCGTCCAGCGGGGGAACACCGGGGAGCTGTTTTTT. It encodes CSVQRGNTGELFF.